The sequence of this T cell receptor beta chain was determined in a study of blood T cell repertoires in COVID-19. Study details: Sites across the United States, Italy and Spain contributed samples from acute and convalescent COVID-19. Sources were T cells, B-cell-depleted T cells, or PBMCs; the material itself was cDNA or gDNA.

Enrollment of patients from Seattle took place during active infection, with longitudinal follow-up. The authors' processing: Amplification of reference gene primers provided the estimated nucleated cell counts. Clones were read by immunoSEQ multiplex PCR, and TCRdb kept only the in-frame ones, dropping some. The V and J calls and clone size come from that table; D and trimming were worked out from the DNA. The table records approximately 180,000 clones, roughly 84% of them present only once. J was trimmed by 4 bases and V by 6 bases; bases with no gene match: 17. The CDR3 is 17 amino acids. The germline V gene encodes CDR1 SEHNR and CDR2 FQNEAQ (reference sequence).

The clonotype originates from a woman aged 40 to 50 with COVID-19, enrolled during active disease. The source material was peripheral blood. The V and J genes are TRBV7-9 and TRBJ1-2, with TRBD1 identical over 7 bases. The CDR3 loop is CASRSLRTTSGGYGYTF. CDR3 in DNA: TGTGCCAGCAGATCACTCAGAACCACATCAGGGGGCTATGGCTACACCTTC. Full variable domain (missing parts from reference TRBV7-9 and TRBJ1-2): DTGVSQNPRHKITKRGQNVTFRCDPISEHNRLYWYRQTLGQGPEFLTYFQNEAQLEKSRLLSDRFSAERPKGSFSTLEIQRTEQGDSAMYLCASRSLRTTSGGYGYTFGSGTRLTVV.